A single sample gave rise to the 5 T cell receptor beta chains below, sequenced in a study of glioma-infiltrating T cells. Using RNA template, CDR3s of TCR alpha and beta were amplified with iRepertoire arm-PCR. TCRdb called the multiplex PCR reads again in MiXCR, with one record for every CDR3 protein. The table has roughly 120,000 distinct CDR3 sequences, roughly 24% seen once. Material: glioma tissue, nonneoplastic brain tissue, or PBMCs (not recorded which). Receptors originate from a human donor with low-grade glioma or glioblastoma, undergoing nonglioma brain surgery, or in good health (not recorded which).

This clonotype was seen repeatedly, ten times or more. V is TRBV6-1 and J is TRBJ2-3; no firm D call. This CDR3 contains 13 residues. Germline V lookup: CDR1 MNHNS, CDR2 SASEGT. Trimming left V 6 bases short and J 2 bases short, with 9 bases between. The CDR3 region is CASSLQYTDTQYF. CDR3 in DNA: TGTGCCAGCAGCCTACAATACACAGATACGCAGTATTTT.

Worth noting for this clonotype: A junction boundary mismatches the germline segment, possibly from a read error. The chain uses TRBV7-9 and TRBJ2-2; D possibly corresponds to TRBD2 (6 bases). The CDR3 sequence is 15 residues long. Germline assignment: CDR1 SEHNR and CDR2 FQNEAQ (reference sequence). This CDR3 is CASSLSSANTWELFF. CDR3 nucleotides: TGCGCCAGCAGCCTCTCTAGCGCGAACACCTGGGAGCTGTTTTTT.

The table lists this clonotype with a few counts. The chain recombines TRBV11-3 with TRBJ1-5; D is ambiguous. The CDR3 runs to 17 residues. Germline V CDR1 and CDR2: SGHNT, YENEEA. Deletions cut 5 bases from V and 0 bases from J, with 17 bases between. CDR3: CASSLHAYPTSNQPQHF. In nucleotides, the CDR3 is TGTGCCAGCAGCCTCCACGCCTACCCCACTAGCAATCAGCCCCAGCATTTT.

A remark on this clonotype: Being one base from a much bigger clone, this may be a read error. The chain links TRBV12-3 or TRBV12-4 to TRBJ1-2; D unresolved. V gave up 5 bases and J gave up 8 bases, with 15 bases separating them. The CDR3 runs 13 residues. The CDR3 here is CASSRDGVSGYTF. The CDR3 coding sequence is TGTGCCAGCAGTAGAGACGGGGTTTCGGGCTACACCTTC.

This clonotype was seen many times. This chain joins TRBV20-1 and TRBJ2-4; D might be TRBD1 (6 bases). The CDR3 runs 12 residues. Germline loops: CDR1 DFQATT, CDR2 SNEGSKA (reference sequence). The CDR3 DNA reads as TGCAGCTTAAGGGGGTCCTCGGACATTCAGTACTTC. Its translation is CSLRGSSDIQYF.